This T cell receptor beta chain was observed in a study of shared clonotypes between healthy human individuals. TCRdb keeps only in-frame clones here, not all; method: immunoSEQ multiplex PCR. Among 850,000 to 1,200,000 clones listed, around four fifths were seen once. Germline assignment: CDR1 SEHNR and CDR2 FQNEAQ (reference sequence). Trimming at V came to 6 bases and at J to 7 bases, leaving 8 bases not matched to a gene. The CDR3 has 14 residues. This clone was detected once. The sequence was collected from a man between 18 and 35 years old in good health. The source material was memory CD4+ T cells sorted from blood. Subset of the sample: CD45RA-negative fraction. This sequence joins TRBV7-9 and TRBJ2-2; 7 bases map to TRBD2. The CDR3 DNA is TGTGCCAGCAGTTGGAACACGGGAGGCGGGGAGCTGTTTTTT. Amino acids: CASSWNTGGGELFF.